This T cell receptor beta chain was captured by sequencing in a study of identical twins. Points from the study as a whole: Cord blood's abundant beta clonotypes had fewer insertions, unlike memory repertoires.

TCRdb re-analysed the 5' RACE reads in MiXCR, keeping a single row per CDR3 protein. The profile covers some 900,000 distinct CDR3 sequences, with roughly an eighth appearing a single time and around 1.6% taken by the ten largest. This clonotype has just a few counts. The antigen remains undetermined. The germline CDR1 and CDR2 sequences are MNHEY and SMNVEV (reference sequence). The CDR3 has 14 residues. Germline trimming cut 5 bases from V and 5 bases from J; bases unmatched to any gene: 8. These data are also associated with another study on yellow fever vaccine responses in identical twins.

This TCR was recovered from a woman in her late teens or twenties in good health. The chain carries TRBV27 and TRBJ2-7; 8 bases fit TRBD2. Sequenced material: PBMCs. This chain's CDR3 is CASSRAGVVHEQYF. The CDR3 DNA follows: TGTGCCAGCAGTCGAGCGGGAGTGGTCCACGAGCAGTACTTC.